This T cell receptor (beta chain) derives from a study of Graves' ophthalmopathy and Graves' hyperthyroidism. Many counts were recorded for this clonotype. The study amplified TCR beta CDR3 regions using RNA transcripts. HTBI primers served in a first-round RT-PCR, which a second-round multiplex PCR followed. TCRdb re-called the multiplex PCR reads with MiXCR, one entry per CDR3 protein. In the table there are roughly 500,000 distinct CDR3 sequences, approximately 15% of which are singletons. This TCR was recovered from a woman between 25 and 40 years old with Graves' ophthalmopathy. Material: blood.

The CDR3 loop is CSARKGLTGTGYTF. The CDR3 DNA follows: TGCAGTGCTAGGAAGGGGTTGACAGGGACTGGCTACACCTTC. This chain connects TRBV20-1 to TRBJ1-2, with 7 bases fitting TRBD1. V shed 3 bases and J 7 bases; nucleotides not matched to a gene: 11. The CDR3 runs to 14 residues. Germline V gene lookup returns CDR1 DFQATT and CDR2 SNEGSKA (reference sequence).